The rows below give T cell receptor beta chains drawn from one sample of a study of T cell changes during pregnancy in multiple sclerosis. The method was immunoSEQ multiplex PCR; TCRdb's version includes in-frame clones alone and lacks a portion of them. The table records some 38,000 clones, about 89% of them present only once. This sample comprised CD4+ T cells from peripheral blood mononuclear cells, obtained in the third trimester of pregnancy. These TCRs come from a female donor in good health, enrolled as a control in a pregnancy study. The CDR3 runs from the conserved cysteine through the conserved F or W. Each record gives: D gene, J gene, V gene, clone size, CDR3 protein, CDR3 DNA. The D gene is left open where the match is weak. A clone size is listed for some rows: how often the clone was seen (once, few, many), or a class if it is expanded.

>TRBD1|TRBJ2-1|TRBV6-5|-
CASHAGTGSYNEQFF
TGTGCCAGCCATGCCGGGACAGGCTCCTACAATGAGCAGTTCTTC
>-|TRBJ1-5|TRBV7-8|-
CASSFDGDQPQHF
TGTGCCAGCAGCTTTGACGGGGATCAGCCCCAGCATTTT
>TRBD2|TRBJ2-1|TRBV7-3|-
CASSRDYSSYNEQFF
TGTGCCAGCAGCCGGGACTACAGCTCCTACAATGAGCAGTTCTTC
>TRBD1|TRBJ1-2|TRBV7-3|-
CASSLSGSSGGRGSDGYTF
TGTGCCAGCAGCTTAAGTGGTTCTTCCGGGGGCAGGGGGAGCGATGGCTACACCTTC
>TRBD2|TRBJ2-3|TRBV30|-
CAWSRSGGEDTQYF
TGTGCCTGGAGTAGGAGCGGGGGGGAGGATACGCAGTATTTT
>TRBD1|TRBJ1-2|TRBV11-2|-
CASSNRDRGRLRGYTF
TGTGCCAGCAGCAACCGGGACAGGGGGCGCCTGAGGGGCTACACCTTC
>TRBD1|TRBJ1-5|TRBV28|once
CASSLWDLGQFGVQPQHF
TGTGCCAGCAGTTTATGGGACTTGGGACAGTTCGGAGTTCAGCCCCAGCATTTT
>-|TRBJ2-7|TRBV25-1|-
CASRTDSHYEQYF
TGTGCCAGCAGAACGGACAGCCACTACGAGCAGTACTTC
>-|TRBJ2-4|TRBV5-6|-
CASRRGGSAKNIQYF
TGTGCCAGTCGTAGAGGCGGCTCGGCCAAAAACATTCAGTACTTC
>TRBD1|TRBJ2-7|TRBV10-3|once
CAISWDRGGFVYEQYF
TGTGCCATCTCGTGGGACAGGGGAGGTTTCGTTTACGAGCAGTACTTC
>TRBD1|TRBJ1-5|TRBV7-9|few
CASSRTGENQPQHF
TGTGCCAGCAGCCGGACAGGGGAAAATCAGCCCCAGCATTTT
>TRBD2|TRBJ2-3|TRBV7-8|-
CASSFPAGADTQYF
TGTGCCAGCAGCTTCCCAGCGGGGGCAGATACGCAGTATTTT
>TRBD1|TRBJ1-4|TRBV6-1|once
CASIRVTGAFEKLFF
TGTGCCAGCATTCGGGTGACAGGGGCGTTCGAAAAACTGTTTTTT
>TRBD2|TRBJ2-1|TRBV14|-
CASSNIAGGPQNEQFF
TGTGCCAGCAGCAACATAGCGGGAGGGCCGCAGAATGAGCAGTTCTTC
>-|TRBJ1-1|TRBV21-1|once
CASSNRGAATEAFF
TGTGCCAGCAGCAATCGGGGGGCGGCCACTGAAGCTTTCTTT
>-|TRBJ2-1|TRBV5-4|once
CASSPRAEVYNEQFF
TGTGCCAGCAGCCCGCGGGCGGAAGTCTACAATGAGCAGTTCTTC
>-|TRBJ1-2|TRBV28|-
CASTSSPNYGYTF
TGTGCCAGCACCTCCTCCCCTAACTATGGCTACACCTTC
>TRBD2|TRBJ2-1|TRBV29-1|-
CSVLTSGRIDEQFF
TGCAGCGTCCTCACTAGCGGGAGGATCGATGAGCAGTTCTTC
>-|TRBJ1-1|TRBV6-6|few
CASSPYVNTEAFF
TGTGCCAGCAGTCCGTATGTGAACACTGAAGCTTTCTTT
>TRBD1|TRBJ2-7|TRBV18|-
CASSVAGTAFYEQYF
TGTGCCAGCTCAGTTGCCGGGACAGCATTCTACGAGCAGTACTTC
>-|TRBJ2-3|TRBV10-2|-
CASSERGGLSTDTQYF
TGCGCCAGCAGTGAGAGAGGGGGTCTTAGCACAGATACGCAGTATTTT
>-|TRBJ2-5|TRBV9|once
CASSVENRETQYF
TGTGCCAGCAGCGTAGAAAACAGGGAGACCCAGTACTTC
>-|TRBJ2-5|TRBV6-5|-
CATSGQLQETQYF
TGTGCCACCTCCGGACAGCTCCAAGAGACCCAGTACTTC
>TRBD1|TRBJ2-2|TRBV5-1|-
CASSLRTGDTGELFF
TGCGCCAGCAGCCTCCGGACAGGCGACACCGGGGAGCTGTTTTTT
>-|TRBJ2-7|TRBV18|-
CASSPTDGTQYEQYF
TGTGCCAGCTCACCCACTGATGGGACACAATACGAGCAGTACTTC
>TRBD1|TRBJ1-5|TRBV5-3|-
CARSLRQGLGCQPQHF
TGTGCCAGAAGCCTCCGACAGGGGTTGGGCTGTCAGCCCCAGCATTTT
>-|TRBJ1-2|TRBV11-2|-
CASSLDRGDYGYTF
TGTGCCAGCAGCTTAGATAGAGGCGACTATGGCTACACCTTC
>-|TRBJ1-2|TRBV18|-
CASSPPAVPGGYTF
TGTGCCAGCTCACCACCAGCCGTTCCCGGTGGCTACACCTTC
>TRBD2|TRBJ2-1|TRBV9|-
CASSVGGASGSTYNEQFF
TGTGCCAGCAGCGTAGGGGGGGCTAGCGGGAGCACCTACAATGAGCAGTTCTTC
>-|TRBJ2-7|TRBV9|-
CASSPTGLSYEQYF
TGTGCCAGCAGCCCGACAGGACTCTCCTACGAGCAGTACTTC
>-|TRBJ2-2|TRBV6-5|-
CASSSVGLNTGELFF
TGTGCCAGCAGTTCAGTGGGACTGAACACCGGGGAGCTGTTTTTT